These 22 T cell receptor beta chains came from one sample sequenced in a study of blood T cell repertoires in COVID-19 (dated by TCRdb to 2018 to 2020). The library was produced with the immunoSEQ multiplex PCR assay. The immuneACCESS repertoire file appears here via TCRdb, limited to in-frame rearrangements. These files lack a portion of the clones; in checked studies, under half of the deficit traces to unresolved V genes, and the cause of the others is not known. In this sample the table shows around 100,000 clones, 88% of which occur a single time. The ten biggest clones cover more than 5.5% of the sample. The specimen sequenced was peripheral blood. Receptors originate from a woman aged 55-69 years with acute or convalescent COVID-19.

The chain is built from TRBV27 and TRBJ1-2; 7 positions match TRBD1. V was pared by 6 bases and J by 8 bases, with 12 bases of the junction left unmatched. Germline CDR1 MNHEY, CDR2 SMNVEV (reference sequence). CDR3 length: 14 residues. Written as DNA, the CDR3 is TGTGCCAGCAGCAGAAGGGGGCTGGGTGAAGGCTACACCTTC. Its translation is CASSRRGLGEGYTF.

J is TRBJ2-3 and V is TRBV2; D ambiguous. V lost 9 bases, J lost 2 bases, and 33 bases lay in between. This CDR3 has 20 residues. Germline CDR1 reads SNHLY; CDR2 reads FYNNEI. The CDR3 nucleotides read TGTGCCAGAACCCCGGCCCGGCAGGCGATGCCCGGATATCCCACAGATACGCAGTATTTT. It translates to CARTPARQAMPGYPTDTQYF.

CDR3 in DNA: TGTGCCAGCAGCAAAGGTTCCCGGGACAGGAAAATATCCCATTACAATGAGCAGTTCTTC. Translation gives CASSKGSRDRKISHYNEQFF. The chain joins TRBV21-1 to TRBJ2-1; the table's D call TRBD1 went unverified against the DNA. TRBV21-1 is a pseudogene. The CDR3 runs 20 residues.

V usage is TRBV27 and J usage is TRBJ2-1; 8 positions agree with TRBD2. This CDR3 is built from 14 residues. Trimming removed 8 bases from V and 7 bases from J; junction bases left unmatched: 10. Germline V gene sequence: CDR1 MNHEY, CDR2 SMNVEV (reference sequence). The CDR3 nucleotides are TGTGCCAGCGCGAGCGGGAGTGGTAGGAATGAGCAGTTCTTC. Residues: CASASGSGRNEQFF.

The chain recombines TRBV19 with TRBJ1-2, with D unresolved. There are 14 residues in the CDR3. Trimming left V 2 bases short and J 7 bases short, with 14 bases between. Per the germline V gene, CDR1 is LNHDA and CDR2 is SQIVND (reference sequence). The CDR3 DNA follows: TGTGCCAGTAGTATACCCACCACAGCCGGTGGCTACACCTTC. Translated, it gives CASSIPTTAGGYTF.

V and J are TRBV19 and TRBJ1-5; D possibly corresponds to TRBD1 (5 bases). V dropped 0 bases and J dropped 7 bases, with 10 bases sitting between them. Germline loops: CDR1 LNHDA, CDR2 SQIVND (reference sequence). There are 14 residues in the CDR3. The CDR3 nucleotides read TGTGCCAGTAGTATAGAGGCAGGGAGGCAGCCCCAGCATTTT. It encodes CASSIEAGRQPQHF.

The chain links TRBV28 to TRBJ1-2; no definite D call. Germline lookup yields CDR1 MDHEN and CDR2 SYDVKM. Trimming took off 4 bases at V and 7 bases at J, with 13 bases between the two ends. The CDR3 is made up of 13 amino acids. CDR3 nucleotide sequence: TGTGCCAGCAGTTCCACCGGAGGAATTGGCTACACCTTC. This encodes CASSSTGGIGYTF.

The V call is TRBV12-3 or TRBV12-4, the J call TRBJ2-2; 9 bases fit TRBD2. The CDR3 contains 13 residues. V shed 5 bases and J 7 bases; nucleotides not matched to a gene: 2. The CDR3, as DNA: TGTGCCAGCAGTGCACTAGCGGGCGGGGAGCTGTTTTTT. It specifies CASSALAGGELFF.

This chain joins TRBV18 and TRBJ1-2; D may be TRBD1 (5 bases). Germline CDR1 and CDR2: KGHSH and LQKENI. The V end was cut by 1 base, the J end by 3 bases, with 6 bases between. This CDR3 is 13 amino acids long. For the CDR3, the DNA is TGTGCCAGCTCACCACGGGGGGACTATGGCTACACCTTC. Its protein is CASSPRGDYGYTF.

CDR3 nucleotides: TGCAGTGCTAGACTGTACAGCGAAGCTTTCTTT. It translates to CSARLYSEAFF. V gene TRBV20-1 combines with J gene TRBJ1-1; no clear D gene. V was pared by 2 bases and J by 8 bases, with 9 bases between. The V gene's germline CDR1 is DFQATT and CDR2 SNEGSKA (reference sequence). This CDR3 has 11 amino acids.

The V and J genes are TRBV12-3 or TRBV12-4 and TRBJ2-1; TRBD2 might be the D (5 bases). This CDR3 is 11 amino acids long. V was trimmed by 5 bases and J by 12 bases, leaving 11 bases between them. The CDR3 here is CASSASTRQFF. The CDR3 bases are TGTGCCAGCAGTGCGAGCACTAGGCAGTTCTTC.

This clone appeared a single time. The V and J genes are TRBV20-1 and TRBJ2-5; 9 positions agree with TRBD1. The CDR3 consists of 10 residues. The germline gives CDR1 DFQATT, CDR2 SNEGSKA (reference sequence). Trimming took 3 bases from V and 12 from J; bases not matched to a gene: 2. CDR3 in amino acids: CSASGDREYF. Here the CDR3 DNA reads TGCAGTGCTAGTGGGGACAGGGAGTACTTC.

The chain carries TRBV3-1 (or the pseudogene TRBV3-2) and TRBJ1-5, with TRBD1 matching over 7 bases. There are 16 residues in the CDR3. The J segment lost 0 bases and the V segment lost 2 bases, leaving 4 bases of the junction unmatched. Germline lookup yields CDR1 LGHDT and CDR2 YNNKEL (reference sequence). Here the CDR3 reads CASSQSTGSSNQPQHF. The CDR3 nucleotides are TGTGCCAGCAGCCAATCGACAGGGTCTAGCAATCAGCCCCAGCATTTT.

The chain is built from TRBV15 and TRBJ1-1; D may be TRBD1 (5 bases). Germline-derived CDR1 and CDR2 are LNHNV and YYDKDF (reference sequence). V was cut by 0 bases and J by 0 bases, with 8 bases left in between. This CDR3 is 15 amino acids long. In DNA, the CDR3 is TGTGCCACCAGCAGAGATCGACAGTTGAACACTGAAGCTTTCTTT. Its protein product is CATSRDRQLNTEAFF.

The chain has TRBV18 and TRBJ2-4; TRBD2 matches at 7 bases. The germline V gene encodes CDR1 KGHSH and CDR2 LQKENI. The CDR3 length is 17 residues. V lost 6 bases and J lost 0; bases outside the gene matches: 11. In DNA form, the CDR3 reads TGTGCCAGCTCGCCTCAGGGAGGGCGATTAGCCAAAAACATTCAGTACTTC. Its protein product is CASSPQGGRLAKNIQYF.

The chain couples TRBV5-1 to TRBJ1-2; D call uncertain. CDR1 and CDR2 (germline): SGHRS, YFSETQ. The CDR3 runs 15 residues. The V gene lost 3 bases and the J gene lost 3 bases, with 15 bases spanning the gap. This chain's CDR3 is CASSSGPGSDYGYTF. The CDR3 nucleotides read TGCGCCAGCAGCTCCGGCCCAGGATCGGACTATGGCTACACCTTC.

The rearrangement joins TRBV19 to TRBJ1-2; 8 nucleotides line up with TRBD1. V lost 6 bases to trimming and J lost 4 bases; unmatched junction nucleotides: 10. Germline V gene sequence: CDR1 LNHDA, CDR2 SQIVND (reference sequence). The CDR3 is 15 amino acids. CDR3 bases: TGTGCCAGTAGCCTGACAGGGGTACAGGGCTATGGCTACACCTTC. Protein product: CASSLTGVQGYGYTF.

The genes are TRBV27 and TRBJ1-2; 10 nucleotides agree with TRBD1. This CDR3 is 15 amino acids long. V shed 5 bases and J 2 bases; nucleotides not matched to a gene: 5. The V gene's germline CDR1 is MNHEY and CDR2 SMNVEV (reference sequence). The CDR3 DNA reads TGTGCCAGCAGTCGGGGACAGGGGACCAACTATGGCTACACCTTC. It encodes CASSRGQGTNYGYTF.

The gene calls are TRBV19 and TRBJ1-2; a possible D gene is TRBD1 (5 bases). This CDR3 is 16 amino acids long. CDR1 and CDR2 from the germline V gene are LNHDA and SQIVND (reference sequence). Trimming pared 7 bases from V and 4 bases from J, leaving 22 bases between. The chain's CDR3 is CASTPDQGGVGYGYTF. CDR3 in DNA: TGTGCCAGTACTCCGGACCAGGGAGGTGTTGGCTATGGCTACACCTTC.

This chain uses TRBV7-9 with TRBJ2-2, with 9 bases that match TRBD2. Looked up from germline, CDR1 is SEHNR and CDR2 is FQNEAQ (reference sequence). Trimming took 0 bases from V and 4 from J; bases not matched to a gene: 0. The CDR3 extends over 15 amino acids. The CDR3 nucleotides are TGTGCCAGCAGCTTAGCTAGCGGGAGCACCGGGGAGCTGTTTTTT. Translation: CASSLASGSTGELFF.

V gene TRBV6-5 combines with J gene TRBJ2-3; D not resolved. This CDR3 is built from 10 residues. Germline V lookup: CDR1 MNHEY, CDR2 SVGAGI. The ends were cut back, 10 bases at V and 3 bases at J, with 5 bases in the middle. For the CDR3, the DNA is TGTGCCATCCGGACAGATACGCAGTATTTT. Its translation is CAIRTDTQYF.

The J gene is TRBJ1-2, the V gene TRBV4-2; D not resolved. The CDR3 consists of 14 residues. Between the trimmed V and J ends, which lost 0 bases and 6 bases, there was a span of 11 bases. In germline, CDR1 is LGHNA, CDR2 YNFKEQ. The CDR3 spells CASSQEVAKNGYTF. The CDR3 DNA reads TGTGCCAGCAGCCAAGAAGTAGCCAAAAATGGCTACACCTTC.